This is a list of T cell receptor beta chains from one sample in a study of blood T cell repertoires in COVID-19. Sequenced by immunoSEQ multiplex PCR; TCRdb stores in-frame clones only, minus some. The sample yields about 480,000 clones, roughly 88% seen once. Sequences were obtained from peripheral blood. These receptors all come from a woman in her forties or fifties with COVID-19, enrolled during active disease. CDR3s include the opening cysteine and the closing phenylalanine or tryptophan. A D gene is named only where the DNA matches it firmly. Only part of the rows carry a size: once, few, many, or a class if the clone is expanded.

TRBD2 NA TRBJ2-5 TRBV7-2 TGTGCCAGCAGCGACGGGACTAGCGGGGGAGAGACCCAGTACTTC CASSDGTSGGETQYF
TRBD1 NA TRBJ1-1 TRBV5-1 TGCGCCAGCAGCCTAGGGGACAGTACAAGAGGTACTGAAGCTTTCTTT CASSLGDSTRGTEAFF
TRBD1 NA TRBJ2-1 TRBV5-6 TGTGCCAGCAGCGGGAGGACAGGGAGAAATGAGCAGTTCTTC CASSGRTGRNEQFF
TRBD1 NA TRBJ2-7 TRBV19 TGTGCCAGTAGTCCCGGACAGGTTACCTACGAGCAGTACTTC CASSPGQVTYEQYF
NA NA TRBJ1-4 TRBV19 TGTGCCAGTAGTCCCTTGTACAGGGAAGATGAAGAAAAACTGTTTTTT CASSPLYREDEEKLFF
NA NA TRBJ1-4 TRBV19 TGTGCCAGTAGTTGGGCGTATAAGCCCACTAATGAAAAACTGTTTTTT CASSWAYKPTNEKLFF
TRBD2 once TRBJ2-3 TRBV27 TGTGCCAGCAGTTTAACTAGCGGGGGGGGCCGGTTCGTAGATACGCAGTATTTT CASSLTSGGGRFVDTQYF
TRBD1 NA TRBJ1-1 TRBV2 TGTGCCAGCACGCGCTTGGGGACAGCGAACACTGAAGCTTTCTTT CASTRLGTANTEAFF
TRBD2 NA TRBJ2-1 TRBV3-1/TRBV3-2 TGTGCCAGCCACACTAGCGGGGGGGTGGGTGAGCAGTTCTTC CASHTSGGVGEQFF
NA NA TRBJ2-1 TRBV6-2/TRBV6-3 TGTGCCAGCAGTCCAGCTGGAGCAAGATCCTACAATGAGCAGTTCTTC CASSPAGARSYNEQFF
NA NA TRBJ2-3 TRBV3-1/TRBV3-2 TGTGCCAGCAGCCAAGATTCGAGGTACGGAGATACGCAGTATTTT CASSQDSRYGDTQYF
NA NA TRBJ1-1 TRBV18 TGTGCCAGCTCACCCCTAAACGGGGGTTGGACTACTGAAGCTTTCTTT CASSPLNGGWTTEAFF
NA NA TRBJ1-5 TRBV5-4 TGTGCCAGCAGCCCTAACCCCGATCAGCCCCAGCATTTT CASSPNPDQPQHF
NA NA TRBJ1-2 TRBV12-3/TRBV12-4 TGTGCCAGCAGTTCGGGGGGACTTGGCTACACCTTC CASSSGGLGYTF
NA NA TRBJ1-1 TRBV27 TGTGCCAGCAGTTTTACCCCACAGATGAACACTGAAGCTTTCTTT CASSFTPQMNTEAFF
NA NA TRBJ2-5 TRBV4-2 TGTGCCAGCAGCCAGGGGGTCTTAACCGGGGGTCAAGAGACCCAGTACTTC CASSQGVLTGGQETQYF
TRBD1 once TRBJ2-7 TRBV6-5 TGTGCCAGCAACTACAGGGGCGACTACGAGCAGTACTTC CASNYRGDYEQYF
TRBD2 NA TRBJ2-3 TRBV4-1 TGCGCCAGCAGCCAAGAACCAGCGGGGGGATCGGCTAGCACAGATACGCAGTATTTT CASSQEPAGGSASTDTQYF
TRBD1 NA TRBJ1-1 TRBV18 TGTGCCAGCTCACCCCGGACAGGGAGGGCTGAAGCTTTCTTT CASSPRTGRAEAFF
TRBD2 NA TRBJ2-3 TRBV5-1 TGCGCCAGCAGCTTGGGTCCGGCGAGGACTAGGGATACGCAGTATTTT CASSLGPARTRDTQYF
TRBD2 NA TRBJ2-3 TRBV5-1 TGCGCCAGCAGCCCCCGGGTAGCGGGGGGTGGGACAGATACGCAGTATTTT CASSPRVAGGGTDTQYF
NA NA TRBJ2-7 TRBV21-1 TGTGCCAGCAGCAAAGAGTCGGCAGGGGTTTGTGAGCAGTACTTC CASSKESAGVCEQYF
NA NA TRBJ1-2 TRBV29-1 TGCAGCGTTGGGAAAACAGCGGGGTATGGCTACACCTTC CSVGKTAGYGYTF
NA NA TRBJ2-7 TRBV14 TGTGCCAGCAGCCCCTCCAGGGTGTTGAACGAGCAGTACTTC CASSPSRVLNEQYF
TRBD1 NA TRBJ1-2 TRBV6-5 TGTGCCAGCAAAGGGGGCATCGGGTATGGCTACACCTTC CASKGGIGYGYTF
NA NA TRBJ1-4 TRBV10-2 TGCGCCAGTCTGAGCGGGGGGGGAAAACTGTTTTTT CASLSGGGKLFF
NA NA TRBJ2-7 TRBV3-1/TRBV3-2 TGTGCCAGCAGCCAAGATCTTAACAGGGCCTACGAGCAGTACTTC CASSQDLNRAYEQYF
NA NA TRBJ2-2 TRBV30 TGTGCCTGGAGTGTACTCGGGTACACCGGGGAGCTGTTTTTT CAWSVLGYTGELFF
NA NA TRBJ1-3 TRBV9 TGTGCCAGCAGCGCGTACCGGGGTCCCACTGGAAACACCATATATTTT CASSAYRGPTGNTIYF
NA NA TRBJ2-7 TRBV12-5 TGTGCTAGTGGTTCCGGGGACACAATCCACGAGCAGTACTTC CASGSGDTIHEQYF
TRBD2 NA TRBJ2-1 TRBV4-1 TGCGCCAGCAGCCAAGGGACTAGCGCCAACAATGAGCAGTTCTTC CASSQGTSANNEQFF
TRBD1 NA TRBJ1-6 TRBV9 TGTGCCAGCAGCGCCCGACAGGGGGCAAATTCACCCCTCCACTTT CASSARQGANSPLHF
NA NA TRBJ2-5 TRBV2 TGTGCCACCTCACTCTTGGAGACCCAGTACTTC CATSLLETQYF
NA NA TRBJ1-2 TRBV2 TGTGCCAGCAGTGATAATAACTATGGCTACACCTTC CASSDNNYGYTF
NA NA TRBJ1-4 TRBV6-6 TGTGCCAGCAGCCGCGGGGGTACTAATGAAAAACTGTTTTTT CASSRGGTNEKLFF
NA NA TRBJ2-1 TRBV5-1 TGCGCCAGCAGCTCGGACTCCAGACTTGTTTACAATGAGCAGTTCTTC CASSSDSRLVYNEQFF
TRBD1 NA TRBJ2-3 TRBV25-1 TGTGCCAGCAATTGGGGAGACAGGGGGTGCAGAGATACGCAGTATTTT CASNWGDRGCRDTQYF
TRBD1 NA TRBJ1-3 TRBV28 TGTGCCAGCAGTTGGACAGGCCTGTCCTCTGGAAACACCATATATTTT CASSWTGLSSGNTIYF
NA NA TRBJ2-7 TRBV18 TGTGCCAGCTCATTCGGGGGAGAAGGCTACGAGCAGTACTTC CASSFGGEGYEQYF
NA NA TRBJ1-5 TRBV27 TGTGCCAGCAGCCTTACAGGGCTCCCCAATCAGCCCCAGCATTTT CASSLTGLPNQPQHF
TRBD1 NA TRBJ1-4 TRBV4-1 TGCGCCAGCAGTCCTGACAGGGGGCGAACTAATGAAAAACTGTTTTTT CASSPDRGRTNEKLFF
NA NA TRBJ2-1 TRBV6-1 TGTGCCAGCAGTGAAGTAAGGGGGAGTGAGCAGTTCTTC CASSEVRGSEQFF
NA NA TRBJ2-7 TRBV15 TGTGCCACCAGCAAGGACAGGGAGGGATACGAGCAGTACTTC CATSKDREGYEQYF
TRBD2 NA TRBJ2-1 TRBV10-2 TGCGCCAGCAGACCCCCGAGCGGGGCCCGGGAGCAGTTCTTC CASRPPSGAREQFF
NA NA TRBJ1-2 TRBV2 TGTGCCAGCGTACGGGATTGGAACTATGGCTACACCTTC CASVRDWNYGYTF
NA NA TRBJ1-6 TRBV7-3 TGTGCCAGCAGCTTAACGTTGTCGGGTTCACCCCTCCACTTT CASSLTLSGSPLHF
NA NA TRBJ2-1 TRBV6-1 TGTGCCAGCAGTGAAGGGAGCGGGCCTAGCTCCTACAATGAGCAGTTCTTC CASSEGSGPSSYNEQFF
TRBD2 NA TRBJ2-3 TRBV9 TGTGCCAGCAGGCCGGCGGGGGGCACAGATACGCAGTATTTT CASRPAGGTDTQYF
TRBD1 NA TRBJ1-2 TRBV11-2 TGTGCCAGTAGCCTCAATCCGGGACAGGGTAACTATGGCTACACCTTC CASSLNPGQGNYGYTF
TRBD1 few TRBJ1-6 TRBV5-1 TGCGCCAGCAGACGGGACAGGGACTCACCCCTCCACTTT CASRRDRDSPLHF
NA NA TRBJ1-2 TRBV6-5 TGTGCCAGCAGAACCCCGAGGACGGGGATGAGCTACACCTTC CASRTPRTGMSYTF
NA NA TRBJ1-6 TRBV19 TGTGCCAGTAGTATATCCGCAGTTTGGAGCTCCTATAATTCACCCCTCCACTTT CASSISAVWSSYNSPLHF
NA NA TRBJ1-1 TRBV12-5 TGTGCTAGTGGTTTAGTATTGGGGAGGATCACTGAAGCTTTCTTT CASGLVLGRITEAFF
NA NA TRBJ1-2 TRBV6-1 TGTGCCAGCAGCCTAGGGGAGGACTATGGCTACACCTTC CASSLGEDYGYTF
NA NA TRBJ2-3 TRBV7-9 TGTGCCAGCAGCCCAGGGAGGGATACGCAGTATTTT CASSPGRDTQYF
TRBD2 NA TRBJ2-3 TRBV19 TGTGCCAGTAGTCTGAAAGCGGGGGGGTTCACAGATACGCAGTATTTT CASSLKAGGFTDTQYF
TRBD1 NA TRBJ1-2 TRBV2 TGTGCCAGCCTCAGGGGGAACTATGGCTACACCTTC CASLRGNYGYTF